The rows below give T cell receptor beta chains drawn from one sample of a study of molecular identifiers for immune sequencing clone quantification. One entry per CDR3 protein results from TCRdb running MiXCR on the PCR reads. In the table there are about half a million distinct CDR3 sequences, roughly 25% of which are singletons. The material sequenced was naive CD8+ T cells from blood, with Jurkat cell RNA spiked in. The receptor source for this set is a human donor in good health. Some libraries in this study had Jurkat cell RNA spiked in. CDR3s include the opening cysteine and the closing phenylalanine or tryptophan. The D gene is left open where the match is weak. Not every row has a clone size; where given, it reads once, few, many or a size class.

>-|-|15|TRBJ2-5|TRBV6-2/TRBV6-3
CASSDRAGVKETQYF
TGTGCCAGCAGTGACCGGGCAGGAGTAAAAGAGACCCAGTACTTC
>few|-|15|TRBJ2-2|TRBV19
CASSIGSDPSGELFF
TGTGCCAGTAGTATTGGATCGGATCCCTCGGGGGAGCTGTTTTTT
>-|-|16|TRBJ2-7|TRBV6-5
CASSYSPLHNGNEQYF
TGTGCCAGCAGTTACTCGCCCCTTCACAATGGGAACGAGCAGTACTTC
>-|-|15|TRBJ2-3|TRBV20-1
CSARIGDRSTDTQYF
TGCAGTGCTCGGATCGGGGACCGAAGCACAGATACGCAGTATTTT
>-|TRBD1|16|TRBJ2-7|TRBV5-5
CASSQTGGASGYEQYF
TGTGCCAGCAGTCAGACAGGGGGCGCGTCGGGCTACGAGCAGTACTTC
>-|-|13|TRBJ2-1|TRBV4-1
CASSPEGGNEQFF
TGCGCCAGCAGCCCAGAGGGGGGCAATGAGCAGTTCTTC
>many|TRBD2|18|TRBJ2-6|TRBV5-8
CASSLLAGVISGANVLTF
TGTGCCAGCAGCCTCCTGGCGGGGGTAATCTCTGGGGCCAACGTCCTGACTTTC
>once|TRBD1|17|TRBJ1-2|TRBV4-1
CASSRGGRTGADYGYTF
TGCGCCAGCAGCCGAGGAGGGCGAACAGGGGCCGACTATGGCTACACCTTC
>few|TRBD1|17|TRBJ2-3|TRBV24-1
CATSDFTGQGITDTQYF
TGTGCCACCAGTGATTTCACCGGACAGGGGATCACAGATACGCAGTATTTT
>many|-|13|TRBJ2-2|TRBV29-1
CSVEEVNTGELFF
TGCAGCGTTGAAGAAGTGAACACCGGGGAGCTGTTTTTT
>few|TRBD2|18|TRBJ2-3|TRBV6-5
CASSYSAGTSVISDTQYF
TGTGCCAGCAGTTACTCGGCCGGGACTAGCGTTATATCAGATACGCAGTATTTT
>-|TRBD2|19|TRBJ2-1|TRBV7-2
CASSPVVRGGGSSYNEQFF
TGTGCCAGCAGCCCCGTAGTTCGGGGCGGGGGGAGCTCCTACAATGAGCAGTTCTTC
>-|-|12|TRBJ2-7|TRBV7-2
CASSVDSYAQYF
TGTGCCAGCAGCGTAGACAGCTACGCGCAGTACTTC